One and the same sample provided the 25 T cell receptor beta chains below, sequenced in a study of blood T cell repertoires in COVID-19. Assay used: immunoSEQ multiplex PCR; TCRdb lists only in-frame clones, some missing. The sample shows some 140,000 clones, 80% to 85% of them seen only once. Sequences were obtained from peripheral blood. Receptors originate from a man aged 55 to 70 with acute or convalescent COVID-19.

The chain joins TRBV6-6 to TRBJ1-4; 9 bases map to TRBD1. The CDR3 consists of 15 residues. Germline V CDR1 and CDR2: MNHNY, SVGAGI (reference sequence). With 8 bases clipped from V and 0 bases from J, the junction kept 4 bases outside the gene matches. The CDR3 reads CASRTGEATNEKLFF. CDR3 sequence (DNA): TGTGCCAGCCGGACAGGGGAAGCAACTAATGAAAAACTGTTTTTT.

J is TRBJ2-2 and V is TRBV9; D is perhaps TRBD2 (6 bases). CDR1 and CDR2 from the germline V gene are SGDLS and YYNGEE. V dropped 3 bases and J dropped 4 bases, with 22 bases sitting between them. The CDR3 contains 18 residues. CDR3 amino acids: CASSGLRRASGSTGELFF. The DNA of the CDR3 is TGTGCCAGCAGCGGGCTCAGGAGGGCCTCTGGGTCCACCGGGGAGCTGTTTTTT.

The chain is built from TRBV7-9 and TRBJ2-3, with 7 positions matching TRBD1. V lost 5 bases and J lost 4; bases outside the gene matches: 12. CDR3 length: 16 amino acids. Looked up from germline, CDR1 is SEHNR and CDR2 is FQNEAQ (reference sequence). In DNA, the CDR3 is TGTGCCAGCAGCCCGCCTCAACTACAGGGGTCAGATACGCAGTATTTT. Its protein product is CASSPPQLQGSDTQYF.

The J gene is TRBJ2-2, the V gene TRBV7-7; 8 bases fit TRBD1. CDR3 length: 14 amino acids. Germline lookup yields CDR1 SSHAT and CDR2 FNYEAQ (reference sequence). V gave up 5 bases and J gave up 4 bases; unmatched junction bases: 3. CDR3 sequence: CASSPGTGTGELFF. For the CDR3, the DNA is TGTGCCAGCAGCCCAGGGACAGGCACCGGGGAGCTGTTTTTT.

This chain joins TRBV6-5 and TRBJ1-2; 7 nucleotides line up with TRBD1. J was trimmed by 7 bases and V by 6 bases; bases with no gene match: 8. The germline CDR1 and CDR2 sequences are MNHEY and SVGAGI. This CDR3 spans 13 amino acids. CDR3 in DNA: TGTGCCAGCAGCCGAGGGGGCGCTTCTGGCTACACCTTC. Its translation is CASSRGGASGYTF.

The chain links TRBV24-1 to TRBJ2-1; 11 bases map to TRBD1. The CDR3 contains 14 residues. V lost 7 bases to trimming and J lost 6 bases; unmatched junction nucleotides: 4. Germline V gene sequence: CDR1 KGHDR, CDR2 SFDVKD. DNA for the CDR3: TGTGCCACCAGAGAGGGACAGGGGGTCAATGAGCAGTTCTTC. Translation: CATREGQGVNEQFF.

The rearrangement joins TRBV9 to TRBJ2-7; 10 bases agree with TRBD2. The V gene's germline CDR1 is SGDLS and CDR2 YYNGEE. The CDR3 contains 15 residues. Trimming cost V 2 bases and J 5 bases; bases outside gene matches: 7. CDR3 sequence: CASSVGVAGGHEQYF. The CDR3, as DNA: TGTGCCAGCAGCGTCGGGGTAGCGGGAGGCCACGAGCAGTACTTC. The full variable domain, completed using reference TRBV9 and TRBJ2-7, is DSGVTQTPKHLITATGQRVTLRCSPRSGDLSVYWYQQSLDQGLQFLIQYYNGEERAKGNILERFSAQQFPDLHSELNLSSLELGDSALYFCASSVGVAGGHEQYFGPGTRLTVT.

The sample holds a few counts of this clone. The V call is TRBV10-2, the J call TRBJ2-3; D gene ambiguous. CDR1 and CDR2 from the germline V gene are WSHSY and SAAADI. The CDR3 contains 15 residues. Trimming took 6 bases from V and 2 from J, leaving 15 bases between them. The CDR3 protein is CASRDAEEITDTQYF. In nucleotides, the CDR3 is TGCGCCAGCAGAGATGCGGAAGAAATCACAGATACGCAGTATTTT.

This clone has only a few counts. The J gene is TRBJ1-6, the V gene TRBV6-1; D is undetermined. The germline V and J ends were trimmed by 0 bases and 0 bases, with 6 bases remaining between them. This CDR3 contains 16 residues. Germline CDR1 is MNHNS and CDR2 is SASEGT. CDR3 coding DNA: TGTGCCAGCAGTGAAGCGCGGAGCTCCTATAATTCACCCCTCCACTTT. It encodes CASSEARSSYNSPLHF.

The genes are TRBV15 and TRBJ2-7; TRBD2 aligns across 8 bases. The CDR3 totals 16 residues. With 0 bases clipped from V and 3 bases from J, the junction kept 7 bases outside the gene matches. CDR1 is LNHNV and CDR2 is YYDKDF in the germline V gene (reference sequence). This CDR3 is CATSRDTLRGGYEQYF. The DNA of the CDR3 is TGTGCCACCAGCAGAGATACCCTCCGGGGGGGCTACGAGCAGTACTTC.

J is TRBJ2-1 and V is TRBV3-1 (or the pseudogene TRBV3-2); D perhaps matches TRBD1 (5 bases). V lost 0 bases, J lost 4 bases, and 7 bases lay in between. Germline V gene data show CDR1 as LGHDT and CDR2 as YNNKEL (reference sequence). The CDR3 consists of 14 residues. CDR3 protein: CASSQDQGYNEQFF. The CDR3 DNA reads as TGTGCCAGCAGCCAAGATCAGGGTTACAATGAGCAGTTCTTC.

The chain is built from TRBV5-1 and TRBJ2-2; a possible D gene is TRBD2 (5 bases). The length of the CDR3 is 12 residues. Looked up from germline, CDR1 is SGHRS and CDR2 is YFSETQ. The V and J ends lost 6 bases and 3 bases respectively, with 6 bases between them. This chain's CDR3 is CASMEDTGELFF. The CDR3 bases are TGCGCCAGCATGGAGGACACCGGGGAGCTGTTTTTT.

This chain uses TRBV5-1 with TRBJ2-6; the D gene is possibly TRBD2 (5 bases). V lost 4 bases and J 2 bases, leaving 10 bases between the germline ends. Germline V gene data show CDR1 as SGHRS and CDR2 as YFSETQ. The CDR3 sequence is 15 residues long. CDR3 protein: CASSPLAPGANVLTF. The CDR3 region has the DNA TGCGCCAGCAGCCCGCTAGCTCCTGGGGCCAACGTCCTGACTTTC.

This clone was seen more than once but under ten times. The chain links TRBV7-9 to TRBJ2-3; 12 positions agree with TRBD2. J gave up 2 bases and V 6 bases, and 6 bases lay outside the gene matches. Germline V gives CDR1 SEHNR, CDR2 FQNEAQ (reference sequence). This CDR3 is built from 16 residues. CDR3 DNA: TGTGCCAGCAGTATGACTAGCGGGGGCCTCACAGATACGCAGTATTTT. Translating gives CASSMTSGGLTDTQYF.

CDR3 coding DNA: TGTGCCACCAGCAGAGATTCAGGGGTTGGCAATCAGCCCCAGCATTTT. This codes for CATSRDSGVGNQPQHF. J is TRBJ1-5 and V is TRBV15; tentative D call: TRBD1 (6 bases). V lost 0 bases to trimming and J lost 2 bases, with 11 bases between them. Germline CDR1 and CDR2: LNHNV and YYDKDF (reference sequence). The length of the CDR3 is 16 residues.

CDR3 bases: TGTGCCCGTAGTTTTGCGGTAGCGGAAGAGACCCAGTACTTC. Translation: CARSFAVAEETQYF. This rearrangement joins TRBV10-3 to TRBJ2-5; D is perhaps TRBD2 (6 bases). CDR1 ENHRY and CDR2 SYGVKD come from the germline V gene. Trimming removed 11 bases at V and 3 bases at J, with 19 bases between. CDR3 length: 14 residues.

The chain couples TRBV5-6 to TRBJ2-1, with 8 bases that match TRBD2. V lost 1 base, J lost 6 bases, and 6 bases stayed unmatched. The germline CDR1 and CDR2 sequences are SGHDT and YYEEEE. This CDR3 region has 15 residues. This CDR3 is CASSLPPGGSNEQFF. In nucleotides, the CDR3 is TGTGCCAGCAGCTTGCCGCCGGGAGGGTCCAATGAGCAGTTCTTC.

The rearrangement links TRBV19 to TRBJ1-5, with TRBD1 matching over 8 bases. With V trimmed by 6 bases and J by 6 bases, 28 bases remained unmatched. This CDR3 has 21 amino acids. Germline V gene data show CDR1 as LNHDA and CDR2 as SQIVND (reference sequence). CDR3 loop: CASSPTGTGGVGGLRSQPQHF. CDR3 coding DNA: TGTGCCAGTAGCCCCACCGGGACAGGAGGCGTGGGTGGATTGAGGAGTCAGCCCCAGCATTTT.

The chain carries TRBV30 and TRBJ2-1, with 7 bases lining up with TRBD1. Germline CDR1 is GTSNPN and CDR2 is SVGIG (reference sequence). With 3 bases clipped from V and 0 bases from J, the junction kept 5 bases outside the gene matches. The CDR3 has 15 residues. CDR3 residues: CAWSVPGGSYNEQFF. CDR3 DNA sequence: TGTGCCTGGAGCGTACCAGGGGGCTCCTACAATGAGCAGTTCTTC.

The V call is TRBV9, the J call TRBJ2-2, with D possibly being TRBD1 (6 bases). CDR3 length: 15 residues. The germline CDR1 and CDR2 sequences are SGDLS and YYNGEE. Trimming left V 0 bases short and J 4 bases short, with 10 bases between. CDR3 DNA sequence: TGTGCCAGCAGCGTAGGGGACACGGTCACCGGGGAGCTGTTTTTT. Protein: CASSVGDTVTGELFF.

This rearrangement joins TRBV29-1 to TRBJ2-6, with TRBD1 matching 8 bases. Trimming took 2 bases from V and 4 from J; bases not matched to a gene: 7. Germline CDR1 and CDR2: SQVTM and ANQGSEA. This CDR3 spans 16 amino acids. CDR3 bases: TGCAGCGTTGAAACAGGGGGACCGCCGGGGGCCAACGTCCTGACTTTC. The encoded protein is CSVETGGPPGANVLTF.

CDR3: CAISGARDMPQHF. As DNA, the CDR3 is TGTGCCATCAGCGGCGCCAGAGACATGCCCCAGCATTTT. The J gene is TRBJ1-5, the V gene TRBV10-3; D unclear. The V end was cut by 6 bases, the J end by 9 bases, with 15 bases between. The CDR3 is 13 residues long. Germline CDR1 reads ENHRY; CDR2 reads SYGVKD.

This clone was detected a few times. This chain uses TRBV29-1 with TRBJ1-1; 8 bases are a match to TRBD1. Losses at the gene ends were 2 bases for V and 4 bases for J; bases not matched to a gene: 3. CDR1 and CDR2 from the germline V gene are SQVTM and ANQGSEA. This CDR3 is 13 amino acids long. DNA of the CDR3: TGCAGCGTTGAAACAGGGGGGATCACTGAAGCTTTCTTT. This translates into CSVETGGITEAFF.

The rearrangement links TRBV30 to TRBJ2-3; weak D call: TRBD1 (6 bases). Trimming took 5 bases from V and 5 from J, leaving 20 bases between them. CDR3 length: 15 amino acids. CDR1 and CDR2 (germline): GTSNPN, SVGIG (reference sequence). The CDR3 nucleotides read TGTGCCTGGTCCAAGGGATCAGGGGACGGAGATACGCAGTATTTT. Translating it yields CAWSKGSGDGDTQYF.

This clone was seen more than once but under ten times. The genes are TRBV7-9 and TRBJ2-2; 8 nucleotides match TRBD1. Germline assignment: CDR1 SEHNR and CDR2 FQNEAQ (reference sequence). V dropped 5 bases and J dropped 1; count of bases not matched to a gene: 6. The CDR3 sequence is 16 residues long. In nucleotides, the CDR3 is TGTGCCAGCAGCATAACCGGGACAGGGAACACCGGGGAGCTGTTTTTT. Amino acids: CASSITGTGNTGELFF.